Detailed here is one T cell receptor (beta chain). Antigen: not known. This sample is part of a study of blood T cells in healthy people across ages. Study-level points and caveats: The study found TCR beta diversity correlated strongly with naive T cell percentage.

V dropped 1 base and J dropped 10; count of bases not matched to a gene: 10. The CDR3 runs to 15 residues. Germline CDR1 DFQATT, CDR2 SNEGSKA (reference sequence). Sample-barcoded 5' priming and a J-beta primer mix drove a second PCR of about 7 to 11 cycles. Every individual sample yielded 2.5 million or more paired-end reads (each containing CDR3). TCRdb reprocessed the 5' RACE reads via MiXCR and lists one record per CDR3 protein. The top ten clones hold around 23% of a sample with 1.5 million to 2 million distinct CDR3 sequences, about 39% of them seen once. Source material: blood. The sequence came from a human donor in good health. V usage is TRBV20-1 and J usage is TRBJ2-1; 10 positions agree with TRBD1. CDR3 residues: CSARGGQGETYEQFF. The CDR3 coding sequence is TGCAGTGCTAGAGGCGGACAGGGGGAAACCTACGAGCAGTTCTTC.